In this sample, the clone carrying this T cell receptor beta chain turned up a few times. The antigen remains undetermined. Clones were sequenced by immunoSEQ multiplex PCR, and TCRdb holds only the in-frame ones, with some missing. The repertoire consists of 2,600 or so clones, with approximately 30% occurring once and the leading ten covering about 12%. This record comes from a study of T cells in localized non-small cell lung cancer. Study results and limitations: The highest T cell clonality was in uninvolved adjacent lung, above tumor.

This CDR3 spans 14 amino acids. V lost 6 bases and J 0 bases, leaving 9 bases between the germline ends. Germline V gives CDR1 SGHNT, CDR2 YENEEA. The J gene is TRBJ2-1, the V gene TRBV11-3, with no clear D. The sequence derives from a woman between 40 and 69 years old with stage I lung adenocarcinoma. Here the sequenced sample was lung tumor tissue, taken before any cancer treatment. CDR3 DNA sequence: TGTGCCAGCAGTGTATGGAGCTCCTACAATGAGCAGTTCTTC. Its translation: CASSVWSSYNEQFF.